The 31 T cell receptor beta chains listed next were all sequenced from one sample in a study of identical twins. Via MiXCR, TCRdb re-called the 5' RACE reads, giving one row per CDR3 protein. This table has 260,000 or so distinct CDR3 sequences, around 7.6% appearing once. Separately, the same data were catalogued under a study of yellow fever vaccine responses in identical twins.

The sequencing sample was made of CD8+ T cells sorted from blood. The receptors come from a woman aged 18-29 years in good health.

This clonotype was observed a handful of times. The chain joins TRBV5-5 to TRBJ2-7, with 12 bases fitting TRBD2. CDR3 size: 15 residues. CDR1 SGHKS and CDR2 YYEKEE come from the germline V gene (reference sequence). The V and J ends lost 4 bases and 3 bases, in that order; junction bases with no gene match: 5. The CDR3 nucleotides are TGTGCCAGCAGCGCCCTAGCGGGAGGGAGCTACGAGCAGTACTTC. Its translation: CASSALAGGSYEQYF.

This clonotype was seen a handful of times. This chain links TRBV9 with TRBJ2-7; 7 bases are a match to TRBD2. From germline, CDR1 is SGDLS and CDR2 YYNGEE. After removal of 4 bases from V and 2 bases from J, the junction contained 6 bases not matched to a gene. This CDR3 spans 14 amino acids. CDR3 nucleotide sequence: TGTGCCAGCAGCCCTCTAGCGGCTCCCTACGAGCAGTACTTC. Translating gives CASSPLAAPYEQYF.

V gene TRBV11-2 combines with J gene TRBJ1-1; TRBD1 agrees at 11 bases. The V gene end was trimmed by 1 base and the J gene end by 5 bases; junction bases not matched to a gene: 3. In germline, CDR1 is SGHAT, CDR2 FQNNGV. The CDR3 runs to 15 residues. The DNA for the CDR3 is TGTGCCAGCAGCTTAGTGGGGGACAGGGGGACTGAAGCTTTCTTT. Translating it yields CASSLVGDRGTEAFF.

There are a few counts of this clonotype. In DNA form, the CDR3 reads TGTGCCAGCAGTGCAACCGGGACACCGTACCAAGAGACCCAGTACTTC. Translated, it gives CASSATGTPYQETQYF. The chain has TRBV6-1 and TRBJ2-5; a weak D match, TRBD1 (6 bases). V shed 4 bases and J shed 0 bases, with 15 bases lying between them. Germline values: CDR1 MNHNS, CDR2 SASEGT. The CDR3 has 16 amino acids.

V gene TRBV11-1 combines with J gene TRBJ2-1; D unclear. Trimming pared 3 bases from V and 0 bases from J, leaving 6 bases between. Per the germline V gene, CDR1 is SGHAT and CDR2 is FQDESV (reference sequence). The CDR3 covers 14 residues. Written as DNA, the CDR3 is TGTGCCAGCAGCTTCCAGAGCTCCTACAATGAGCAGTTCTTC. Its translation: CASSFQSSYNEQFF.

The chain uses TRBV9 and TRBJ2-7; D not resolved. V was shortened by 4 bases and J by 6 bases, with 8 bases between the two germline ends. The germline V gene encodes CDR1 SGDLS and CDR2 YYNGEE. The CDR3 covers 11 residues. The CDR3 protein is CASSTGPEQYF. In DNA form, the CDR3 reads TGTGCCAGCAGCACCGGTCCCGAGCAGTACTTC. The full variable domain, rest sourced from reference TRBV9 and TRBJ2-7, is DSGVTQTPKHLITATGQRVTLRCSPRSGDLSVYWYQQSLDQGLQFLIQYYNGEERAKGNILERFSAQQFPDLHSELNLSSLELGDSALYFCASSTGPEQYFGPGTRLTVT.

This clonotype has a count of ten or more. The J gene is TRBJ2-5, the V gene TRBV12-3 or TRBV12-4, with D hard to call. The V end was cut by 6 bases, the J end by 0 bases, with 8 bases between. There are 13 residues in the CDR3. CDR3 in DNA: TGTGCCAGCAGCGTTGATAACCAAGAGACCCAGTACTTC. Residues: CASSVDNQETQYF.

This clonotype was picked up a small number of times. This chain uses TRBV2 with TRBJ2-1; D gene ambiguous. V lost 4 bases and J lost 0, with 13 bases in between. The CDR3 contains 16 residues. Per the germline V gene, CDR1 is SNHLY and CDR2 is FYNNEI. The CDR3 is CASSVKRDLSYNEQFF. In DNA, the CDR3 is TGTGCCAGCAGTGTTAAGCGAGACCTCTCCTACAATGAGCAGTTCTTC.

This clonotype has a count of ten or more. V gene TRBV4-1 combines with J gene TRBJ2-3, with TRBD2 as a possible D gene (6 bases). Trimming took 8 bases from V and 5 from J, leaving 23 bases between them. CDR1 is MGHRA, CDR2 YSYEKL, per germline. The CDR3 loop spans 16 amino acids. The CDR3 here is CASSIISPLGGDTQYF. The CDR3 DNA reads as TGCGCCAGCTCTATAATTTCGCCTCTCGGGGGAGATACGCAGTATTTT.

In this sample, this clonotype turned up a few times. This chain joins TRBV24-1 and TRBJ2-1; 7 nucleotides align to TRBD2. The germline CDR1 and CDR2 sequences are KGHDR and SFDVKD. V was pared by 3 bases and J by 8 bases, with 6 bases of the junction left unmatched. This CDR3 contains 14 residues. The CDR3 loop is CATSDRGEGDEQFF. The DNA for the CDR3 is TGTGCCACCAGTGATCGCGGGGAGGGCGATGAGCAGTTCTTC.

The CDR3 reads CASSFSGNLGAQYF. The CDR3 bases are TGTGCCAGCAGTTTTAGTGGGAATCTTGGGGCCCAGTACTTC. The chain is built from TRBV28 and TRBJ2-5; no reliable D call. V was clipped by 3 bases and J by 9 bases, with 17 bases between them. The CDR3 length is 14 residues. Germline CDR1 and CDR2: MDHEN and SYDVKM.

This clonotype was seen ten or more times. The chain uses TRBV6-2 or TRBV6-3 and TRBJ1-5; D gene ambiguous. Germline-derived CDR1 and CDR2 are MNHEY and SVGEGT. The CDR3 is made up of 17 amino acids. V shed 1 base and J shed 2 bases, with 15 bases lying between them. DNA of the CDR3: TGTGCCAGCAGTTACTTGATTCTCCCCGGGGGCAATCAGCCCCAGCATTTT. It yields the protein CASSYLILPGGNQPQHF.

This clonotype was detected only a few times. This chain joins TRBV5-6 and TRBJ2-7; possibly TRBD1 or TRBD2 for D (5 bases each). V gave up 4 bases and J gave up 6 bases, with 14 bases separating them. The CDR3 has 13 amino acids. CDR1 is SGHDT, CDR2 YYEEEE, per germline. The CDR3 region is CASSTGRTVEQYF. Written as DNA, the CDR3 is TGTGCCAGCAGCACGGGACGGACGGTCGAGCAGTACTTC.

This clonotype was seen a few times. This rearrangement joins TRBV12-3 or TRBV12-4 to TRBJ2-7; 7 bases align to TRBD1. CDR3 length: 14 residues. V shed 4 bases, J shed 4 bases, and the junction held 7 bases outside the gene matches. This CDR3 is CASSSETGRYEQYF. The CDR3 DNA reads as TGTGCCAGCAGTTCAGAGACAGGGCGTTACGAGCAGTACTTC.

Ten or more counts support this clonotype. The rearrangement uses TRBV4-1 and TRBJ1-1, with D possibly being TRBD1 (6 bases). The CDR3 sequence is 14 residues long. V lost 4 bases and J 3 bases, leaving 12 bases between the germline ends. CDR1 MGHRA and CDR2 YSYEKL come from the germline V gene. The CDR3 DNA follows: TGCGCCAGCAGCCCGAGGACAGTAGACACTGAAGCTTTCTTT. It codes for CASSPRTVDTEAFF.

The chain recombines TRBV6-1 with TRBJ2-7; tentative D call: TRBD1 (6 bases). In germline, CDR1 is MNHNS, CDR2 SASEGT. The CDR3 is made up of 16 amino acids. V was trimmed by 2 bases and J by 5 bases, leaving 19 bases between them. The CDR3 bases are TGTGCCAGCAGTGAATGGCAGGGGATGGCTCTGGACGAGCAGTACTTC. Protein sequence: CASSEWQGMALDEQYF.

The sample holds a few counts of this clonotype. This chain links TRBV12-3 or TRBV12-4 with TRBJ2-1; D is possibly TRBD1 (5 bases). The CDR3 has 16 residues. V lost 4 bases to trimming and J lost 8 bases, with 21 bases between them. DNA for the CDR3: TGTGCCAGCAGTTACCAGGGTGTAGGTAGCTTCTATGAGCAGTTCTTC. This sequence encodes CASSYQGVGSFYEQFF.

This clonotype was observed at least ten times. The chain links TRBV12-3 or TRBV12-4 to TRBJ2-3; D not resolved. This CDR3 region has 14 residues. V dropped 2 bases and J dropped 0 bases, with 6 bases sitting between them. This CDR3 is CASSLSGSTDTQYF. CDR3 DNA sequence: TGTGCCAGCAGTTTATCGGGTAGCACAGATACGCAGTATTTT.

This clonotype has just a few counts. The chain employs TRBV29-1 and TRBJ2-7; 7 nucleotides line up with TRBD2. V was clipped by 5 bases and J by 4 bases; unmatched bases: 8. The CDR3 has 13 amino acids. Per germline, CDR1 SQVTM and CDR2 ANQGSEA. The CDR3: CSVLGGRNYEQYF. CDR3 sequence (DNA): TGCAGCGTTCTAGGCGGGAGAAATTACGAGCAGTACTTC.

V gene TRBV7-9 combines with J gene TRBJ2-5, with TRBD2 matching over 11 bases. Trimming took 1 base from V and 5 from J; bases not matched to a gene: 6. This CDR3 spans 16 amino acids. Germline V lookup: CDR1 SEHNR, CDR2 FQNEAQ (reference sequence). The CDR3 coding sequence is TGTGCCAGCAGCTTAGTGCTAGCGGGAGGTACGGAGACCCAGTACTTC. Amino acids: CASSLVLAGGTETQYF.

CDR3 coding DNA: TGCGCCAGCAGCTTGTCCATCCAAGAGACCCAGTACTTC. It translates to CASSLSIQETQYF. The rearrangement joins TRBV5-1 to TRBJ2-5; D unresolved. The CDR3 is 13 residues long. V was pared by 1 base and J by 1 base, with 5 bases between. In germline, CDR1 is SGHRS, CDR2 YFSETQ.

This chain uses TRBV10-1 with TRBJ1-6, with TRBD1 matching 9 bases. V lost 6 bases and J lost 6; bases outside the gene matches: 6. Looked up from germline, CDR1 is WNHNN and CDR2 is SYGVQD (reference sequence). The CDR3 length is 15 residues. CDR3 nucleotide sequence: TGCGCCAGCAGGGACAGGGGCAAGGGTAATTCACCCCTCCACTTT. Residues: CASRDRGKGNSPLHF.

In this sample, this clonotype turned up a few times. The V and J genes are TRBV20-1 and TRBJ2-7; D unclear. The CDR3 runs 14 residues. Germline lookup yields CDR1 DFQATT and CDR2 SNEGSKA (reference sequence). The germline V and J ends were trimmed by 0 bases and 0 bases, with 9 bases remaining between them. CDR3 nucleotide sequence: TGCAGTGCTAGAGATTCGTCTTACTCCTACGAGCAGTACTTC. Translation: CSARDSSYSYEQYF.

This clonotype was seen more than once but under ten times. The rearrangement joins TRBV4-1 to TRBJ2-7; 10 bases match TRBD1. This CDR3 is 15 amino acids long. The V segment lost 4 bases and the J segment 7 bases; nucleotides outside the gene matches: 10. CDR1 MGHRA and CDR2 YSYEKL come from the germline V gene. The CDR3 DNA reads as TGCGCCAGCAGCCTCCGGACAGGGGGGGCATGGGAGCAGTACTTC. This codes for CASSLRTGGAWEQYF.

This clonotype was counted a few times. The chain couples TRBV7-9 to TRBJ2-1; D gene uncertain. This CDR3 contains 15 residues. CDR1 is SEHNR and CDR2 is FQNEAQ in the germline V gene (reference sequence). The V gene lost 7 bases and the J gene lost 0 bases, with 13 bases spanning the gap. The CDR3 loop is CASTPTLSSYNEQFF. The CDR3 region has the DNA TGTGCCAGCACCCCGACTCTCAGCTCCTACAATGAGCAGTTCTTC. Using reference TRBV7-9 and TRBJ2-1 for the parts outside the CDR3, the full variable domain is DTGVSQNPRHKITKRGQNVTFRCDPISEHNRLYWYRQTLGQGPEFLTYFQNEAQLEKSRLLSDRFSAERPKGSFSTLEIQRTEQGDSAMYLCASTPTLSSYNEQFFGPGTRLTVL.

This chain connects TRBV7-6 to TRBJ2-3, with D perhaps matching TRBD1 or TRBD2 (5 bases each). Trimming left V 5 bases short and J 5 bases short, with 17 bases between. Germline CDR1 reads SGHVS; CDR2 reads FNYEAQ. The CDR3 is made up of 15 amino acids. CDR3 in amino acids: CASSTSRGTEDTQYF. The CDR3 DNA reads TGTGCCAGCAGCACTAGTAGGGGCACGGAAGATACGCAGTATTTT.

The chain carries TRBV7-6 and TRBJ2-2, with TRBD2 as a possible D gene (6 bases). Germline V gives CDR1 SGHVS, CDR2 FNYEAQ. V lost 5 bases to trimming and J lost 0 bases, with 19 bases between them. This CDR3 has 18 amino acids. The CDR3 loop reads CASSQGSGLATNTGELFF. Here the CDR3 DNA reads TGTGCCAGCAGCCAGGGATCCGGTCTAGCGACGAACACCGGGGAGCTGTTTTTT. Full variable domain (remainder filled in from reference TRBV7-6 and TRBJ2-2): GAGVSQSPRYKVTKRGQDVALRCDPISGHVSLYWYRQALGQGPEFLTYFNYEAQQDKSGLPNDRFSAERPEGSISTLTIQRTEQRDSAMYRCASSQGSGLATNTGELFFGEGSRLTVL.

The V and J genes are TRBV12-3 or TRBV12-4 and TRBJ2-3; D might be TRBD1 or TRBD2, each matching 5 bases. The V gene lost 8 bases and the J gene lost 2 bases, with 11 bases spanning the gap. CDR3 length: 13 amino acids. CDR3 region: CASGAGPTDTQYF. In DNA, the CDR3 is TGTGCCAGCGGGGCGGGCCCCACAGATACGCAGTATTTT.

Regarding this clonotype: A much larger clonotype is one base distant, so this may be a read error. The V gene is TRBV29-1, the J gene TRBJ2-1; D might be TRBD2 (5 bases). V lost 4 bases and J 8 bases, leaving 15 bases between the germline ends. CDR3 size: 13 residues. Germline assignment: CDR1 SQVTM and CDR2 ANQGSEA. The CDR3 DNA sequence: TGCAGCGTTGTTAGCGTGAGTATCTATGAGCAGTTCTTC. It yields the protein CSVVSVSIYEQFF.

The V call is TRBV20-1, the J call TRBJ2-7, with D tentatively TRBD2 (5 bases). Trimming shortened V by 3 bases and J by 0 bases, and 9 bases separated the two germline ends. CDR1 is DFQATT and CDR2 is SNEGSKA in the germline V gene (reference sequence). This CDR3 spans 13 amino acids. The CDR3 sequence is CSARDWVSYEQYF. In nucleotides, the CDR3 is TGCAGTGCTAGGGACTGGGTCTCCTACGAGCAGTACTTC.

This clonotype was observed many times. This chain connects TRBV27 to TRBJ2-1, with TRBD2 matching 8 bases. The CDR3 covers 13 residues. V dropped 2 bases and J dropped 14; count of bases not matched to a gene: 8. In germline, CDR1 is MNHEY, CDR2 SMNVEV (reference sequence). CDR3 sequence: CASSLGSGGPKFF. The CDR3 DNA is TGTGCCAGCAGTTTAGGGTCGGGAGGGCCAAAGTTCTTC.